This record looks at one T cell receptor beta chain sequence and its context. The data belong to a study of CD8 T cells in Susac syndrome. After extraction with the RNeasy kit, roughly 0.5 to 1 ug of the RNA was reverse transcribed using random hexamers. It was immunoSEQ multiplex PCR that amplified TCR beta CDR3 across 54 Vbeta and 13 Jbeta. From the immunoSEQ multiplex PCR reads, TCRdb called clonotypes with MiXCR, one entry per CDR3 protein. The sample holds some 150,000 distinct CDR3 sequences, less than 95% seen once. Sequencing of TCR beta drew on CD8+ and CD4+ T cells from blood. Bulk CD8+ and CD4+ cells came from magnetic negative isolation; CD8+ TEMRA by FACS. CDR1 and CDR2 from the germline V gene are SQVTM and ANQGSEA. This CDR3 region has 12 residues. V dropped 5 bases and J dropped 4 bases, with 8 bases sitting between them.

Sequencing was performed on CD4+ T cells from PBMCs. The sequence derives from a human donor in good health. The rearrangement links TRBV29-1 to TRBJ2-2; D gene uncertain. CDR3 amino acids: CSVLLLTGELFF. CDR3 nucleotide sequence: TGCAGCGTTTTGCTGCTCACCGGGGAGCTGTTTTTT.